These 8 T cell receptor beta chains came from one sample sequenced in a study of immune characterization of retroperitoneal liposarcoma. MiXCR, run by TCRdb on the PCR reads, gives a single entry per CDR3 protein. The sample contains fewer than 9,000 distinct CDR3 sequences, roughly 29% of which appear only once. Sequencing was done on a sample of blood. These receptors originate from a male donor with retroperitoneal liposarcoma.

This clonotype came up a few times. The gene calls are TRBV4-1 and TRBJ2-3; weak D call: TRBD1 (5 bases). Germline CDR1 reads MGHRA; CDR2 reads YSYEKL. Trimming cost V 1 base and J 7 bases, with 6 bases left between them. This CDR3 comprises 12 residues. This CDR3 reads CASSQAGNTQYF. In nucleotides, the CDR3 is TGCGCCAGCAGCCAAGCAGGGAATACGCAGTATTTT.

Concerning this clonotype: One end of the junction varies from germline; a read error may be responsible. The rearrangement uses TRBV6-1 and TRBJ2-1; D ambiguous. The length of the CDR3 is 15 residues. CDR1 and CDR2 (germline): MNHNS, SASEGT. The CDR3 DNA reads TGTGCCAGCAGTGAAGCCTTGGGATCCCTCTACGAGCAGTACTTT. Translation gives CASSEALGSLYEQYF.

V is TRBV12-3 or TRBV12-4 and J is TRBJ2-2; D not resolved. The V end lost 6 bases, the J end lost 2 bases, and 4 bases lay between the germline ends. This CDR3 comprises 12 residues. CDR3 sequence (DNA): TGTGCCAGCAGCGTCAACACCGGGGAGCTGTTTTTT. Translated, it gives CASSVNTGELFF.

The genes are TRBV4-1 and TRBJ2-7; 7 nucleotides align to TRBD2. The germline CDR1 and CDR2 sequences are MGHRA and YSYEKL. The CDR3 is made up of 21 amino acids. The ends lost 0 bases at V and 3 bases at J; junction bases unmatched: 23. The CDR3 region is CASSQEETGGRVSLEGYEQYF. DNA of the CDR3: TGCGCCAGCAGCCAAGAGGAAACCGGCGGGAGAGTAAGTTTGGAAGGCTACGAGCAGTACTTC.

This sequence joins TRBV6-5 and TRBJ2-3; TRBD1 is a possible D gene (5 bases). In germline, CDR1 is MNHEY, CDR2 SVGAGI. The germline V and J ends were trimmed by 0 bases and 2 bases, with 9 bases remaining between them. CDR3 length: 15 amino acids. The CDR3 nucleotides read TGTGCCAGCAGTTACTCGGGGCAGGACACAGATACGCAGTATTTT. Its translation is CASSYSGQDTDTQYF.

By sample share, this clonotype is medium-sized (0.01 to 0.1%). This chain links TRBV6-4 with TRBJ2-3; no firm D call. CDR3 size: 13 residues. Trimming took 2 bases from V and 4 from J, leaving 7 bases between them. Per the germline V gene, CDR1 is MRHNA and CDR2 is SNTAGT. The DNA of the CDR3 is TGTGCCAGCAGTGACCAGCGTTCAGATACGCAGTATTTT. It is translated as CASSDQRSDTQYF.

Judged by abundance, this clonotype is medium-sized. CDR3 DNA sequence: TGTGCCAGCAGTTTGGGACAGGTCGATGAGCAGTTCTTC. It yields the protein CASSLGQVDEQFF. The chain links TRBV27 to TRBJ2-1; 8 bases are a match to TRBD1. From germline, CDR1 is MNHEY and CDR2 SMNVEV (reference sequence). This CDR3 spans 13 amino acids. The trim removed 3 bases at V and 8 bases at J, leaving 3 bases unmatched.

By share of the sample, this clonotype is medium-sized. The chain is built from TRBV6-5 and TRBJ2-5, with a possible D match to TRBD1 (6 bases). The CDR3 has 15 amino acids. Germline loops: CDR1 MNHEY, CDR2 SVGAGI. V was pared by 0 bases and J by 3 bases, with 11 bases between. In DNA, the CDR3 is TGTGCCAGCAGTTACTCCCGGGACACAGAAGAGACCCAGTACTTC. It encodes CASSYSRDTEETQYF.